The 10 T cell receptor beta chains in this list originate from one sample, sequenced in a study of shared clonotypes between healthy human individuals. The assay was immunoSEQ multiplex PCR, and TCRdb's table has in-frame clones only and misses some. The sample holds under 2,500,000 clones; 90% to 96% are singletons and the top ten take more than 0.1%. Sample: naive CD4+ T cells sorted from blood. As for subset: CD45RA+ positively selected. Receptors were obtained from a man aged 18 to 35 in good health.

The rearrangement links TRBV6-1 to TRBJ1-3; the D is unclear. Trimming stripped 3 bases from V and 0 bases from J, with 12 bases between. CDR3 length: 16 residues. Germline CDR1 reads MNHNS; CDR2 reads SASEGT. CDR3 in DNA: TGTGCCAGCAGTGAGGATCTTTCCAGCTCTGGAAACACCATATATTTT. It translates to CASSEDLSSSGNTIYF.

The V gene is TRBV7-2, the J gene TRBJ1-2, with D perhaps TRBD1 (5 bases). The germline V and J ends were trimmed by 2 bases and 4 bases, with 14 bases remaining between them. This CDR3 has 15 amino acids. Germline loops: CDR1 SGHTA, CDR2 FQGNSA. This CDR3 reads CASSLTGGGIYGYTF. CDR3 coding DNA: TGTGCCAGCAGCTTAACGGGCGGGGGGATCTATGGCTACACCTTC.

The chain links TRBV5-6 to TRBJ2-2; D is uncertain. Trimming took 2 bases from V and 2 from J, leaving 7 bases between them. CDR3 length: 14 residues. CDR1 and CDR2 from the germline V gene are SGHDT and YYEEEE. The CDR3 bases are TGTGCCAGCAGCTTTCTCGCTAACACCGGGGAGCTGTTTTTT. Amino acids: CASSFLANTGELFF. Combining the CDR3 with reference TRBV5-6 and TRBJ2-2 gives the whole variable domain DAGVTQSPTHLIKTRGQQVTLRCSPKSGHDTVSWYQQALGQGPQFIFQYYEEEERQRGNFPDRFSGHQFPNYSSELNVNALLLGDSALYLCASSFLANTGELFFGEGSRLTVL.

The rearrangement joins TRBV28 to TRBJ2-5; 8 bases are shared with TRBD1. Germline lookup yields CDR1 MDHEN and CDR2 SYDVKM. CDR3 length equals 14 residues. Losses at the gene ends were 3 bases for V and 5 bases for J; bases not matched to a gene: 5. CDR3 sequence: CASSFRQGRETQYF. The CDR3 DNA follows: TGTGCCAGCAGTTTTCGACAGGGGAGGGAGACCCAGTACTTC.

The CDR3 coding sequence is TGTGCCACCTGCGCGGGGGCGGGACAGCCCCAGCATTTT. Its protein is CATCAGAGQPQHF. The gene calls are TRBV15 and TRBJ1-5; D might be TRBD1 (6 bases). The ends were cut back, 8 bases at V and 7 bases at J, with 15 bases in the middle. The CDR3 covers 13 residues. Germline V gene sequence: CDR1 LNHNV, CDR2 YYDKDF (reference sequence).

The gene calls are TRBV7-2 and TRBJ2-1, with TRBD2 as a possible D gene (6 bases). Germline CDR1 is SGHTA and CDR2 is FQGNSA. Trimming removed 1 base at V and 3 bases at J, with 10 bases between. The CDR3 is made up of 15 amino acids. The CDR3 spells CASSLVEGLYNEQFF. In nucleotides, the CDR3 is TGTGCCAGCAGCTTAGTGGAGGGCCTCTACAATGAGCAGTTCTTC.

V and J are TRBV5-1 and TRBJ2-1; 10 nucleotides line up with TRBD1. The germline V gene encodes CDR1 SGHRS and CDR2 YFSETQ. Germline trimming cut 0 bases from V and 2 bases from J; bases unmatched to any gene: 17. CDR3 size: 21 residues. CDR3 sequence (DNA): TGCGCCAGCAGCTTGGCCGCCCCGGGACAGGGGTTTCCCAGAACCTACAATGAGCAGTTCTTC. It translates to CASSLAAPGQGFPRTYNEQFF.

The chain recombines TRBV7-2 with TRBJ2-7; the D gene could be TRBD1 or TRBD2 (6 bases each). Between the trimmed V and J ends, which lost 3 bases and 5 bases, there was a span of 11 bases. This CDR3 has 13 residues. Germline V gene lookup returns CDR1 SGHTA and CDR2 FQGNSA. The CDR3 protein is CASSFGGRDEQYF. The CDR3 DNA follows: TGTGCCAGCAGCTTCGGGGGCAGGGACGAGCAGTACTTC.

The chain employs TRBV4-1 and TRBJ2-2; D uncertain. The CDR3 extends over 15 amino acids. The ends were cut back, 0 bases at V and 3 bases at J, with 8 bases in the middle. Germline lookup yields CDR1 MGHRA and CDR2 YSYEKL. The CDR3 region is CASSQDRSYTGELFF. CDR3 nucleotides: TGCGCCAGCAGCCAAGATAGGTCTTACACCGGGGAGCTGTTTTTT.

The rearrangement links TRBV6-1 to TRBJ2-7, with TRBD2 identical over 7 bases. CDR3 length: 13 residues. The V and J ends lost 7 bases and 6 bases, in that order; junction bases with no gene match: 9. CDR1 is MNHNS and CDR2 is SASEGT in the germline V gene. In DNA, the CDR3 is TGTGCCAGCATCCTTCGACTAGCCGGCGAGCAGTACTTC. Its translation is CASILRLAGEQYF.